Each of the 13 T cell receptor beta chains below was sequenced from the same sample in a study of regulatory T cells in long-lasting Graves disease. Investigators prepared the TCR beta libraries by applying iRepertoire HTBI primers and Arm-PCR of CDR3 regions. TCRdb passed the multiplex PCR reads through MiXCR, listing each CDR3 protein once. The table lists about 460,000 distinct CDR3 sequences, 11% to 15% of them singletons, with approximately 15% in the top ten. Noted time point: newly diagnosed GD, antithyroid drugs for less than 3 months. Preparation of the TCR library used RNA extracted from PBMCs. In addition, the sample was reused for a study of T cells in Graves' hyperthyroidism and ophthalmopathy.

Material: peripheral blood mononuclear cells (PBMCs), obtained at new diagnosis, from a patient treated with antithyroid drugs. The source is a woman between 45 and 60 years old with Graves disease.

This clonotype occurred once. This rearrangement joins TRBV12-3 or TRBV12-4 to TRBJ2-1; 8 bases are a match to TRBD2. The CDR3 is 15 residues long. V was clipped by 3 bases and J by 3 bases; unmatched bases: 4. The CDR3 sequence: CASSLRAGGYNEQFF. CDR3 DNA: TGTGCCAGCAGTTTGAGGGCGGGGGGCTACAATGAGCAGTTCTTC.

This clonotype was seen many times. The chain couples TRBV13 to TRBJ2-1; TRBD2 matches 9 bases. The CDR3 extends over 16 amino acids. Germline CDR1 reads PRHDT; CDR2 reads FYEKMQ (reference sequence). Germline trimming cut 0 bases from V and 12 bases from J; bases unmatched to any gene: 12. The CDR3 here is CASSLGRNSGSGGQFF. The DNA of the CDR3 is TGTGCCAGCAGCTTAGGCCGTAATAGCGGGAGTGGTGGGCAGTTCTTC.

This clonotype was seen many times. CDR3 bases: TGTGCCAGCAACGTACTAGCCGGTGAGCAGTTCTTC. This sequence encodes CASNVLAGEQFF. V gene TRBV12-3 or TRBV12-4 combines with J gene TRBJ2-1, with D perhaps matching TRBD2 (6 bases). The V and J ends lost 7 bases and 9 bases respectively, with 13 bases between them. CDR3 length: 12 residues.

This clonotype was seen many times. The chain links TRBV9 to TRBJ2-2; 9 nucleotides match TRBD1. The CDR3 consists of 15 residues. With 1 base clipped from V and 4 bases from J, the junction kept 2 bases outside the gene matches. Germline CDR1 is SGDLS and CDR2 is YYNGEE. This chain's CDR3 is CASSVYRGPTGELFF. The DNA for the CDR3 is TGTGCCAGCAGCGTATACAGGGGGCCCACCGGGGAGCTGTTTTTT.

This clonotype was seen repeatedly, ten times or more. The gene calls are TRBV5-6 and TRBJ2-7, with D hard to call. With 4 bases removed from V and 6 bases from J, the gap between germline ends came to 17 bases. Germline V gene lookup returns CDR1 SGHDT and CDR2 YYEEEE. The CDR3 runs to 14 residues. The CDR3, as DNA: TGTGCCAGCAGCCCCGGCCGCCTAGATTCCGAGCAGTACTTC. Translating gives CASSPGRLDSEQYF.

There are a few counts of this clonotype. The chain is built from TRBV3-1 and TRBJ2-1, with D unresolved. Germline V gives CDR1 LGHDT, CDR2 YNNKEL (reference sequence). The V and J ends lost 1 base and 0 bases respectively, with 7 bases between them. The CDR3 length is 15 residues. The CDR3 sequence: CASSQGQSSYNEQFF. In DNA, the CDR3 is TGTGCCAGCAGCCAAGGGCAGAGCTCCTACAATGAGCAGTTCTTC.

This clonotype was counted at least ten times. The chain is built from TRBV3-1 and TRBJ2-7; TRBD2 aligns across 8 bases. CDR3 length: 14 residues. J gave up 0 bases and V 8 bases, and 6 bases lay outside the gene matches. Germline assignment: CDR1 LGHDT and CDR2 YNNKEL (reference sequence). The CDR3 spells CASRGSGSSYEQYF. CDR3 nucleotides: TGTGCCAGCCGGGGAAGCGGGAGCTCCTACGAGCAGTACTTC.

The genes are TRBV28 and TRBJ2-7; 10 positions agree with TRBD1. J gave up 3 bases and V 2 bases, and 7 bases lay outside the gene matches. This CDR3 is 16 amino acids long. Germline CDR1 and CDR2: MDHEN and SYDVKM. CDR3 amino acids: CASSLGTGVKNYEQYF. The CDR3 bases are TGTGCCAGCAGTTTAGGGACAGGGGTAAAAAACTACGAGCAGTACTTC.

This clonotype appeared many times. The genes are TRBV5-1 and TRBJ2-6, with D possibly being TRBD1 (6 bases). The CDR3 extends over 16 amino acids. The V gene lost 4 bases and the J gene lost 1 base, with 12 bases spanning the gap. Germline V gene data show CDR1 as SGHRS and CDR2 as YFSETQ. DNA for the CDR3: TGCGCCAGCAGCCTAACAGGGACATCTGGGGCCAACGTCCTGACTTTC. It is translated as CASSLTGTSGANVLTF.

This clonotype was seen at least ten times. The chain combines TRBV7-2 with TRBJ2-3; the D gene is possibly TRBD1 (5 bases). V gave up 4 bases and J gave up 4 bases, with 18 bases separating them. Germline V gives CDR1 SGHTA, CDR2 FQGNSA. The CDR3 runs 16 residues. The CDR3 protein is CASSSSRVVRADTQYF. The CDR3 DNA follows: TGTGCCAGCAGCTCATCCAGGGTTGTGCGCGCAGATACGCAGTATTTT.

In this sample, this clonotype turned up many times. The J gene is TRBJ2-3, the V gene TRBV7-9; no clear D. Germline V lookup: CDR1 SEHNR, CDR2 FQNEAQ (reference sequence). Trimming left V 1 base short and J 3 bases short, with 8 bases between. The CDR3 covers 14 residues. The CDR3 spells CASSLDLTTDTQYF. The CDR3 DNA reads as TGTGCCAGCAGCTTAGATCTTACAACAGATACGCAGTATTTT.

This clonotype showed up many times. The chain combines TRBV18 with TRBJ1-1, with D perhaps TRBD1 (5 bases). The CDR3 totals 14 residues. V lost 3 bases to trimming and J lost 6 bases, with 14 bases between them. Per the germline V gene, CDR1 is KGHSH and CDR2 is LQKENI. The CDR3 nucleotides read TGTGCCAGCTCACCGACAGAGGTGTCTGCTGAAGCTTTCTTT. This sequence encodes CASSPTEVSAEAFF.

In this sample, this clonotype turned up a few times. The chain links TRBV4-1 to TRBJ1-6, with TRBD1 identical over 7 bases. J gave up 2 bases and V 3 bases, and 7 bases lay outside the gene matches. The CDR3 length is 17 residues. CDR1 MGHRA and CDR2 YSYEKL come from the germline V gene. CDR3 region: CASSQIQGQAYNSPLHF. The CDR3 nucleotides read TGCGCCAGCAGCCAGATACAGGGGCAGGCCTATAATTCACCCCTCCACTTT.